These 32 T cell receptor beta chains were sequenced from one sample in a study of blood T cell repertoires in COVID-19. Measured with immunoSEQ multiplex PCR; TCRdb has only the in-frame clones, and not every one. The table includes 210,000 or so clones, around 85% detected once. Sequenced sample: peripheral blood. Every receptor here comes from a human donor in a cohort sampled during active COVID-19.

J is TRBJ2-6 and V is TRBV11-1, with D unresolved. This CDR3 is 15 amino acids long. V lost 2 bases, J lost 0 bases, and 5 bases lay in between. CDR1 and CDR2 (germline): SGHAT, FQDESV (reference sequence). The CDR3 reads CASSLPGSGANVLTF. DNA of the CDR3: TGTGCCAGCAGCTTACCCGGCTCTGGGGCCAACGTCCTGACTTTC.

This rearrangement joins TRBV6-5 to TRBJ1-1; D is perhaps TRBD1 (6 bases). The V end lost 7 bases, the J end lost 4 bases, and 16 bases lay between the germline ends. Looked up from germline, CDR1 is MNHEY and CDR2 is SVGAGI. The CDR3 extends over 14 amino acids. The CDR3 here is CASKTRGGGTEAFF. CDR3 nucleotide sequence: TGTGCCAGCAAGACGAGGGGGGGCGGCACTGAAGCTTTCTTT.

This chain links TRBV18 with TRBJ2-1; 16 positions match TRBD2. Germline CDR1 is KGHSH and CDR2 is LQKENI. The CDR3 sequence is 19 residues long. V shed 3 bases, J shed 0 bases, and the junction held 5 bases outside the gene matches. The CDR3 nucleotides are TGTGCCAGCTCACCGGGACTAGCGGGAGGGAAGAGCTCCTACAATGAGCAGTTCTTC. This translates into CASSPGLAGGKSSYNEQFF. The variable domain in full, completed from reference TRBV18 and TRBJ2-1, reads NAGVMQNPRHLVRRRGQEARLRCSPMKGHSHVYWYRQLPEEGLKFMVYLQKENIIDESGMPKERFSAEFPKEGPSILRIQQVVRGDSAAYFCASSPGLAGGKSSYNEQFFGPGTRLTVL.

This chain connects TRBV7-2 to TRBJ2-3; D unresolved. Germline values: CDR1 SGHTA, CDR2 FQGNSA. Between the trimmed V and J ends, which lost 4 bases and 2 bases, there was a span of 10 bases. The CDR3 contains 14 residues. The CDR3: CASSSRVFTDTQYF. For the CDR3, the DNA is TGTGCCAGCAGCTCTCGGGTCTTCACAGATACGCAGTATTTT.

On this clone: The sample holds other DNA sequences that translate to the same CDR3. CDR3 sequence: CASSRGQGYGYTF. The CDR3 bases are TGTGCCAGCTCACGGGGGCAAGGGTATGGCTACACCTTC. The chain couples TRBV18 to TRBJ1-2, with a weak D call TRBD1 (6 bases). Trimming stripped 4 bases from V and 5 bases from J, with 11 bases between. Germline CDR1 is KGHSH and CDR2 is LQKENI. This CDR3 has 13 amino acids.

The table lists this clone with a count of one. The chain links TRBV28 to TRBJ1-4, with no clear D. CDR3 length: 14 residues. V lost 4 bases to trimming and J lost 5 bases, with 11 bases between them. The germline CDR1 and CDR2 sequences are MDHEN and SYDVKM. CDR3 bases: TGTGCCAGCAGTTCCCGTGGGCTAAATGAAAAACTGTTTTTT. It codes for CASSSRGLNEKLFF.

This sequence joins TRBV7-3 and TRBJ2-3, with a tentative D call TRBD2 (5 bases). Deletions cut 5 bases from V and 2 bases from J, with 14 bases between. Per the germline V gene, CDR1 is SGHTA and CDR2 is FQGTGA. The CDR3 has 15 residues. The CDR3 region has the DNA TGTGCCAGCAGCAACGCGGGCCCTCTCACAGATACGCAGTATTTT. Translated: CASSNAGPLTDTQYF.

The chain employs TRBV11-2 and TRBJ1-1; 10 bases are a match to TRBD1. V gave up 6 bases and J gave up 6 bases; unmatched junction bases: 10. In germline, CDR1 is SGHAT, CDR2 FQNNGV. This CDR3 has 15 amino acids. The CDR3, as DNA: TGTGCCAGCAGGCGACCGGGACAGGGGTTTCCTGAAGCTTTCTTT. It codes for CASRRPGQGFPEAFF.

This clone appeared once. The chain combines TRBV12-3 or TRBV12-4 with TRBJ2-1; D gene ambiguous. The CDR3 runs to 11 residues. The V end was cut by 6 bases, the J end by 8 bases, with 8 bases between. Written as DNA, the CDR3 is TGTGCCAGCAGCCCCCGCGATGAGCAGTTCTTC. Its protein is CASSPRDEQFF.

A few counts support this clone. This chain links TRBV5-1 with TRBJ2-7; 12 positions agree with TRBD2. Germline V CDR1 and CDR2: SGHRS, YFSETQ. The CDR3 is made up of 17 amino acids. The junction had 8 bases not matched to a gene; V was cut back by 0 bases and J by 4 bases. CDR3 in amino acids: CASSLGLAGVTRYEQYF. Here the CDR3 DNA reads TGCGCCAGCAGCTTGGGACTAGCGGGAGTAACCAGGTACGAGCAGTACTTC.

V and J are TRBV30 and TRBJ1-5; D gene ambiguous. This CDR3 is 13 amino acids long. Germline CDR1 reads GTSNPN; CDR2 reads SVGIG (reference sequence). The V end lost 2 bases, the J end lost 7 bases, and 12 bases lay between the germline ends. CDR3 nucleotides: TGTGCCTGGAGTCGGGGTTCAAAGCAGCCCCAGCATTTT. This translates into CAWSRGSKQPQHF.

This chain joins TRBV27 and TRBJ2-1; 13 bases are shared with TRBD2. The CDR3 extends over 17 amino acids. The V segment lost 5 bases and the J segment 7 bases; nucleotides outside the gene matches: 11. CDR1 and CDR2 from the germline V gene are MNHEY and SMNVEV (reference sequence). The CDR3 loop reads CASSIRTSGSSRNEQFF. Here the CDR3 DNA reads TGTGCCAGCAGTATCCGGACTAGCGGGAGTAGTCGGAATGAGCAGTTCTTC.

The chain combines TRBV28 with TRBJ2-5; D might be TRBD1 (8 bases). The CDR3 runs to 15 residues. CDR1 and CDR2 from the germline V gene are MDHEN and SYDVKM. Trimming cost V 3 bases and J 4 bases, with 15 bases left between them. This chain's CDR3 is CASSFFTGGGETQYF. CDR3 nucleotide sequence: TGTGCCAGCAGTTTTTTTACAGGGGGGGGAGAGACCCAGTACTTC. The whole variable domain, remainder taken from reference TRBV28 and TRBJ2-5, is DVKVTQSSRYLVKRTGEKVFLECVQDMDHENMFWYRQDPGLGLRLIYFSYDVKMKEKGDIPEGYSVSREKKERFSLILESASTNQTSMYLCASSFFTGGGETQYFGPGTRLLVL.

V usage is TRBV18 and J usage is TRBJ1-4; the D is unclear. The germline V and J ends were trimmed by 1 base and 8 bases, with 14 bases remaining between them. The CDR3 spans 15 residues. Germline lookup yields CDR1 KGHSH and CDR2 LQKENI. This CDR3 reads CASSPLPTFKEKLFF. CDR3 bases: TGTGCCAGCTCACCACTCCCAACATTTAAAGAAAAACTGTTTTTT.

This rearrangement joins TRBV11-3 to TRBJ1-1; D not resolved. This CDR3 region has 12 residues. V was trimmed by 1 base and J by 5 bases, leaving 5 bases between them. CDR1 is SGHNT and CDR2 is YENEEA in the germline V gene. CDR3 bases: TGTGCCAGCAGCTTAGCGGGGACTGAAGCTTTCTTT. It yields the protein CASSLAGTEAFF. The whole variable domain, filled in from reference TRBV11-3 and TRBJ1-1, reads EAGVVQSPRYKIIEKKQPVAFWCNPISGHNTLYWYLQNLGQGPELLIRYENEEAVDDSQLPKDRFSAERLKGVDSTLKIQPAELGDSAVYLCASSLAGTEAFFGQGTRLTVV.

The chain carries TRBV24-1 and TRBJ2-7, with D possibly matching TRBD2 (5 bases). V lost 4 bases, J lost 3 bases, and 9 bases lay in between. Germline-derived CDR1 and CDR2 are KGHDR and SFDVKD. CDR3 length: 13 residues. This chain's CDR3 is CATSDKGDYEQYF. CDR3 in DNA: TGTGCCACCAGTGACAAGGGAGACTACGAGCAGTACTTC.

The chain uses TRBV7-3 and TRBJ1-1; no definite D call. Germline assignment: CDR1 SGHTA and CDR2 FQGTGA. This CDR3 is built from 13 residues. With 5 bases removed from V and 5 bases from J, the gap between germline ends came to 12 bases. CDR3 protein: CASSPSGWTEAFF. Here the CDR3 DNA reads TGTGCCAGCAGCCCATCAGGCTGGACTGAAGCTTTCTTT.

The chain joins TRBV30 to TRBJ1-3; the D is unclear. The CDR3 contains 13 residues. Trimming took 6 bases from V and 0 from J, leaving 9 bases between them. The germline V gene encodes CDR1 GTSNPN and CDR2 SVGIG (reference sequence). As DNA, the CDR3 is TGTGCCTGTGAACAGAGCTCTGGAAACACCATATATTTT. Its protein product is CACEQSSGNTIYF.

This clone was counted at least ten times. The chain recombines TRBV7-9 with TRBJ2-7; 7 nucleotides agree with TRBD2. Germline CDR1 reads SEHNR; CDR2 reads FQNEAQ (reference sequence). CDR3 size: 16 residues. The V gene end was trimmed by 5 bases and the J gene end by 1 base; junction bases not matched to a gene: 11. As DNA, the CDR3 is TGTGCCAGCAGCCCTAGTGGGACGGGAGGATCCTACGAGCAGTACTTC. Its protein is CASSPSGTGGSYEQYF.

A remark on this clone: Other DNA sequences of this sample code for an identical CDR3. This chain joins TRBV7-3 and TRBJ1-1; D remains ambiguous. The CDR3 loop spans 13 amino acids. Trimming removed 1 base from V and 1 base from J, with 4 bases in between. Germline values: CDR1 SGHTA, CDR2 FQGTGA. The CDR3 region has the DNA TGTGCCAGCAGCTTAAGGGCGAACACTGAAGCTTTCTTT. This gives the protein CASSLRANTEAFF.

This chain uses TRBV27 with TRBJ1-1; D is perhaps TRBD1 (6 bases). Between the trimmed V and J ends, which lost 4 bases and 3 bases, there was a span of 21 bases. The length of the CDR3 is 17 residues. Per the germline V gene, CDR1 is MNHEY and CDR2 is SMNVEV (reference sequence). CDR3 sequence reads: CASSSALHLGQHTEAFF. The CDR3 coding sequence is TGTGCCAGCAGTTCAGCCCTCCACCTCGGACAGCACACTGAAGCTTTCTTT.

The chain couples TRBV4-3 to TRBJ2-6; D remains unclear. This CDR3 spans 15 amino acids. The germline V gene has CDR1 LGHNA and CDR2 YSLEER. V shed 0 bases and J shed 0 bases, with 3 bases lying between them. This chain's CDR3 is CASSQESSGANVLTF. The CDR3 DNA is TGCGCCAGCAGCCAAGAGAGCTCTGGGGCCAACGTCCTGACTTTC.

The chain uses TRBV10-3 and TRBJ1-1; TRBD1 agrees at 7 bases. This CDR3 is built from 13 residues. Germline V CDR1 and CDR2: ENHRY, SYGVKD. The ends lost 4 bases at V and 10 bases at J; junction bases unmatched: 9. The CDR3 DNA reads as TGTGCCATCAGTGCCCGGGAGGGGGCGCGAGCTTTCTTT. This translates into CAISAREGARAFF.

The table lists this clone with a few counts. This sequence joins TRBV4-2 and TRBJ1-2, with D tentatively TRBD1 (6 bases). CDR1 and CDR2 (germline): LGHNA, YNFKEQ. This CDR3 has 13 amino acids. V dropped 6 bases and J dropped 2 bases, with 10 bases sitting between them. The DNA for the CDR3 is TGTGCCAGCAGTGGACAGATGAACTATGGCTACACCTTC. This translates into CASSGQMNYGYTF.

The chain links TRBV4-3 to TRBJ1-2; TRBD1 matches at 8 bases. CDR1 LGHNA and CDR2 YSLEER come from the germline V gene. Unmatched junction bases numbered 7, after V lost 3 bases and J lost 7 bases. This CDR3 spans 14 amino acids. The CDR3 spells CASSHSRDRTGYTF. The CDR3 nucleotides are TGCGCCAGCAGCCACAGCCGGGACAGGACTGGCTACACCTTC.

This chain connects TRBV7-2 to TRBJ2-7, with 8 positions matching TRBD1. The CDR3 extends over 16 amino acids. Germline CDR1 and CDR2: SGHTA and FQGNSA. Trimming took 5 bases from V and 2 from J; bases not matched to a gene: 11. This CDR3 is CASSPTRDRMTYEQYF. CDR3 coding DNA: TGTGCCAGCAGCCCGACCCGGGACAGGATGACCTACGAGCAGTACTTC.

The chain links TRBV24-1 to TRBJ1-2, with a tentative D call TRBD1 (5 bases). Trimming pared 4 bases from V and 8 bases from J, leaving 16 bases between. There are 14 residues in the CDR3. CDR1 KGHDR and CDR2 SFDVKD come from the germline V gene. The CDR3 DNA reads TGTGCCACCAGTGACCTGGGCAGGGTCGAGGGCTACACCTTC. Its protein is CATSDLGRVEGYTF.

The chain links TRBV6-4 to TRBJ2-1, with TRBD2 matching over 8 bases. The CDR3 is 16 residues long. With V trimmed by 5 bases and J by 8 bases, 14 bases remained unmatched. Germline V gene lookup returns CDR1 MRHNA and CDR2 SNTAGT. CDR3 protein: CASSITGTSAFYEQFF. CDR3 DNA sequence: TGTGCCAGCAGTATTACCGGGACTAGTGCTTTCTATGAGCAGTTCTTC.

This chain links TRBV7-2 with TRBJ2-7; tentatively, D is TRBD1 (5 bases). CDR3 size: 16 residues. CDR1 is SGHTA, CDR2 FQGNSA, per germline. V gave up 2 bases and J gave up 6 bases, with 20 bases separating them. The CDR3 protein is CASSLWPEGRVSEQYF. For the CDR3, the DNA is TGTGCCAGCAGCTTATGGCCTGAAGGCAGGGTGAGCGAGCAGTACTTC.

In DNA form, the CDR3 reads TGTGCCAGCTGGGAACCTTCGCGCCTAAGCCGGGACAGCCTCCGTAGGGCGAGCAATCAGCCCCAGCATTTT. Translation: CASWEPSRLSRDSLRRASNQPQHF. The chain uses TRBV9 and TRBJ1-5, with 7 bases matching TRBD1. The V gene's germline CDR1 is SGDLS and CDR2 YYNGEE. The CDR3 contains 24 residues. V lost 7 bases, J lost 1 base, and 35 bases stayed unmatched.

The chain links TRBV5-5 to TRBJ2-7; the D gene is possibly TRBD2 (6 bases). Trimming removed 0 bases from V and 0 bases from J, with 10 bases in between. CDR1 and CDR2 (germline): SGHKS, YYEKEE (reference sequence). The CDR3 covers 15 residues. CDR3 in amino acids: CASSLERVPSYEQYF. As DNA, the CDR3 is TGTGCCAGCAGCTTGGAGCGGGTCCCCTCCTACGAGCAGTACTTC.

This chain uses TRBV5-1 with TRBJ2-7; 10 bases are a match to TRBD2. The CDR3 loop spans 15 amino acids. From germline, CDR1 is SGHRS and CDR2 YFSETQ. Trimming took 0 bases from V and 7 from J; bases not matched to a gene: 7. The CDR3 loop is CASSLGLAGVSEQYF. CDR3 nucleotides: TGCGCCAGCAGCTTGGGGCTAGCGGGAGTAAGTGAGCAGTACTTC.